The entry below describes one T cell receptor beta chain. Seattle cases were enrolled at active infection and followed longitudinally. These data come from a study of blood T cell repertoires in COVID-19. About the research overall: Acute and convalescent COVID-19 samples came from the United States, Italy and Spain. Nucleic acid was either cDNA or gDNA, and it came from T cells, B-cell-depleted T cells, or PBMCs.

The trim removed 6 bases at V and 6 bases at J, leaving 12 bases unmatched. The CDR3 has 16 residues. Per the germline V gene, CDR1 is LNHDA and CDR2 is SQIVND (reference sequence). Under the authors' procedure: Reference gene primers were amplified, and this amplification served to estimate nucleated cell counts. Repertoires were generated with immunoSEQ multiplex PCR, while TCRdb's copy carries only in-frame clones and drops some. The D gene and trimming were derived from the DNA, and the V and J assignments and clone size from that table. The data show 150,000 to 200,000 clones, around 83% seen once.

The material sequenced was peripheral blood. The V call is TRBV19, the J call TRBJ2-2; 8 bases map to TRBD2. The receptor was derived from a woman in her sixties or seventies with COVID-19, enrolled during active disease. The CDR3 nucleotides read TGTGCCAGTAGACTATATGAGACGGGAGGGGCCGGGGAGCTGTTTTTT. Translation gives CASRLYETGGAGELFF.